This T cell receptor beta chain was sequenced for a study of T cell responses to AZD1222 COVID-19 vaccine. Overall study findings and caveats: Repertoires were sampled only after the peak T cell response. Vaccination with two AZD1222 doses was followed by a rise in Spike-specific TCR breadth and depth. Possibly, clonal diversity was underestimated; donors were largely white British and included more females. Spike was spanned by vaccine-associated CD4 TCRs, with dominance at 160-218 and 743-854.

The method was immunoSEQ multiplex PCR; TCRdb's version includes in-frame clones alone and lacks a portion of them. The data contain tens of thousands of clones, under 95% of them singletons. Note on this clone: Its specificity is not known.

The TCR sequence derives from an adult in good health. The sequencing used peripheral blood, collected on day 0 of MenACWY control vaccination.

Written as DNA, the CDR3 is TGTGCCAGCAGTGACTCTGGGGGCAGGGACACCGGGGAGCTGTTTTTT. Translated, it gives CASSDSGGRDTGELFF. The chain couples TRBV6-4 to TRBJ2-2, with TRBD1 as a possible D gene (6 bases). The CDR3 length is 16 residues. Germline loops: CDR1 MRHNA, CDR2 SNTAGT. V was cut by 0 bases and J by 3 bases, with 11 bases left in between.